This T cell receptor beta chain was recorded in a study of tissue T cells after allogeneic stem cell transplantation (dated by TCRdb to between 2021 and 2023). As for the study more broadly: Using research autopsies of patients with and without GVHD, plus mouse models of GVHD, the study profiled TCR beta repertoires across many tissues. The human part of the study was a prospective observational study with no blinding and no randomization. Results and caveats for the whole study, not just this receptor: Within patients, how anatomically similar tissues were was a major factor shaping TCR repertoire composition, regardless of disease or transplant status. Blood and spleen T cells captured only a limited portion of the TCR repertoire detected in tissues, in both patients and mice. Only a few T cell clones appeared in more than one patient, yet motif-based clustering showed tissue-specific repertoire signatures that were shared between patients. Sampling depth was acknowledged as a limitation, and the patient cohort was both small and clinically heterogeneous. Which tissue TCRs were alloreactive or antigen-specific was not determined in the study, and some of the clones might have been host cells that persisted.

The method behind the library was the immunoSEQ multiplex PCR assay. TCRbeta CDR3 sequencing was performed at survey depth by Adaptive Biotechnologies, and CDR3 sequences, V/J genes, productive frequency and template counts were reported. TCR beta CDR3 regions were amplified from genomic DNA instead of RNA. Under the source paper's analysis protocol: Jensen-Shannon divergence was used to quantify pairwise repertoire overlap between tissues, with a value of 1 indicating complete divergence and a value of 0 indicating identical repertoires. Based on pairwise JSD values, tissues were grouped by single-linkage agglomerative hierarchical clustering, and the results were shown as dendrograms. GLIPH2 was run on all patient samples with simulation_depth 1000, kmer_min_depth 3, cdr3_length_cutoff 8, keeping groups with more than two unique CDR3s. In a standardized tissue-overlap score, Jaccard GLIPH-group overlap across patients was extrapolated to a standard repertoire size of 1000 clones. Linear mixed-effect models, with tissue as a fixed effect and individual as a random effect, were used to test how diversity related to clinical or experimental variables. TCRdb re-hosts the immuneACCESS table, in-frame sequences only. Its copies lack some clones; in the studies checked, an unresolved V gene accounts for under half of them, and the cause for the rest is not known. V, J and clone size derive from that table, while D and trimming were established from the DNA sequence. Within this sample are about 4,500 clones, with about 48% of them counted one time only. The ten largest clones take up approximately 16% of the sample.

Including cysteine and phenylalanine, the CDR3 has 12 amino acids. The DNA shown is the part of the CDR3 that was read: 33 bases, in frame from base 1. Germline trimming: 3 bases from V, 8 bases from J; junction bases outside gene matches: 2. CDR1 and CDR2 were assigned from the germline V gene (reference sequence) as KGHPV and FQNQEV. The sample's time point label, in plain terms: mouse harvest day 14 after allogeneic transplant. Each mouse graft, delivered by tail vein injection, combined 10^6 splenic CD5+ T cells with 10^7 T-cell-depleted bone marrow cells. To model GVHD in mice, a major MHC-mismatch B6 (H2b) into BALB/c (H2d) model was used, and tissues were profiled at day 7 or 14. On day 7 or 14 post-transplant, mouse tissues and retro-orbital blood were harvested with separate sterile tools for each animal, and livers were flushed before harvest. Before genomic DNA isolation with the DNeasy Blood & Tissue Kit, mouse tissues were minced with razor blades in buffered saline.

On this clone: No cognate antigen has been identified for it. Gene designations and germline sequences in this entry are those of the mouse. The CDR3 extends 1 residue past the end of the read, so its final part is completed from the germline J gene.

The chain employs TRBV26 and TRBJ1-1; TRBD1 aligns with 8 central bases. Sequenced input: gut tissue. This TCR was sampled from a female BALB/c mouse given C57BL/6 T cells with graft-versus-host disease after an allogeneic hematopoietic cell transplant. The sequenced part of the CDR3 DNA is TGTGCCAGCAGTCTCCGGGACAGGGAAGTCTTC. It translates to CASSLRDREVF. In full, the CDR3 reads CASSLRDREVFF.